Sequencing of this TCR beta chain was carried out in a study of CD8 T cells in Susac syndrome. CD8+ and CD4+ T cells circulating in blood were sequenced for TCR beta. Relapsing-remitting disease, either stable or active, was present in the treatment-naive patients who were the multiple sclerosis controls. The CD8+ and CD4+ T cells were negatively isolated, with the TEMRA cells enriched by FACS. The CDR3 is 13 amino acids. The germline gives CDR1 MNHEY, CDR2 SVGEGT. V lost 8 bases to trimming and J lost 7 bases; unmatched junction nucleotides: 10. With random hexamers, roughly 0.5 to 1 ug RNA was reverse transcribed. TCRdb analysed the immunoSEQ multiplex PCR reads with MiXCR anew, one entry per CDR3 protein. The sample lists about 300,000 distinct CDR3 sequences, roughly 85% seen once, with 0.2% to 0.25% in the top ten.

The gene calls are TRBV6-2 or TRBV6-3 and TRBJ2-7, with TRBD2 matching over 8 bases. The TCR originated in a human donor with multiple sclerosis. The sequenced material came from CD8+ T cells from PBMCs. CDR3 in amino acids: CASPKRENGEQYF. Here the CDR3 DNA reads TGTGCCAGCCCCAAGCGGGAGAATGGAGAGCAGTACTTC.